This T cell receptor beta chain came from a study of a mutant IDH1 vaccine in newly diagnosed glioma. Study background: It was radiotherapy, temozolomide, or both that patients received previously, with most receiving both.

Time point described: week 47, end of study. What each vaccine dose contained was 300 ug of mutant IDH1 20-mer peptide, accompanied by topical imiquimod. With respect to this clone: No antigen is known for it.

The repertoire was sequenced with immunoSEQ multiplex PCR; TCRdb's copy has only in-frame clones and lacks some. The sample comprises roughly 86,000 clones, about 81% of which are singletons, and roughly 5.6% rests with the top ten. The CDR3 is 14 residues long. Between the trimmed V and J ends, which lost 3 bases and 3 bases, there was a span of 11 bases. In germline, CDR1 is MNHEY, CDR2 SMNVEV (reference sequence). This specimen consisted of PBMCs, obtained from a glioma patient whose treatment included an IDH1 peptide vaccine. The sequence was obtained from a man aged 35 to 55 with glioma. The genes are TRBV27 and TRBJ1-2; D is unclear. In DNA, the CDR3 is TGTGCCAGCAGTTTTGGCATCGACTACTATGGCTACACCTTC. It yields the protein CASSFGIDYYGYTF.